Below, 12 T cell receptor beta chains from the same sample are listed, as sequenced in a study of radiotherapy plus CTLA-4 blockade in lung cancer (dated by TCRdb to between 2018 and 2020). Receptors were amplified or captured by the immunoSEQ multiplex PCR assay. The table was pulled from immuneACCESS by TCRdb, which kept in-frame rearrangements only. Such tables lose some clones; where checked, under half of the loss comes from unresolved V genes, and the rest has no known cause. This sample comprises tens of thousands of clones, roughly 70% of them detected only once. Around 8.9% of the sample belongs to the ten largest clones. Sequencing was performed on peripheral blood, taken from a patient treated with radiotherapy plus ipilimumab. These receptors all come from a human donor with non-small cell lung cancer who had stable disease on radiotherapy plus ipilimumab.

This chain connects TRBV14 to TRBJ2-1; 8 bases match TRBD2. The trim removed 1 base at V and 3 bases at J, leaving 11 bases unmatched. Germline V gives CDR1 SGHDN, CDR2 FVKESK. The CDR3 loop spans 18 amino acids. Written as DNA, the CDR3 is TGTGCCAGCAGCCAAGGGGCCGGGACTAGAGGACTCTACAATGAGCAGTTCTTC. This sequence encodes CASSQGAGTRGLYNEQFF. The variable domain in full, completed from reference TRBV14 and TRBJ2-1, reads EAGVTQFPSHSVIEKGQTVTLRCDPISGHDNLYWYRRVMGKEIKFLLHFVKESKQDESGMPNNRFLAERTGGTYSTLKVQPAELEDSGVYFCASSQGAGTRGLYNEQFFGPGTRLTVL.

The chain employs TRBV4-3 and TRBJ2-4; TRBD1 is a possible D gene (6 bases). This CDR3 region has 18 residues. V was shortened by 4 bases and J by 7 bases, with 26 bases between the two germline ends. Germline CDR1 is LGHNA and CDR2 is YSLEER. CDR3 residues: CASSPRTPLDSGGNIQYF. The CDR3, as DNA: TGCGCCAGCAGCCCAAGGACTCCGTTGGACAGTGGTGGCAACATTCAGTACTTC.

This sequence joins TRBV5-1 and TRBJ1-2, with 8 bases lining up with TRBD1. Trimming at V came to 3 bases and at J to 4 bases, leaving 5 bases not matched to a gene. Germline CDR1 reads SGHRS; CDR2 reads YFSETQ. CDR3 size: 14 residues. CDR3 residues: CASSSTGEVYGYTF. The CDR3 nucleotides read TGCGCCAGCAGCTCGACAGGGGAGGTCTATGGCTACACCTTC.

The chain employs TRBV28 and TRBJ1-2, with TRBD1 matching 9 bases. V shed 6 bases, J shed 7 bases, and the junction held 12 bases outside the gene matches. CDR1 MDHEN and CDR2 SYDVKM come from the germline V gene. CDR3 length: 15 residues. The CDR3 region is CASRPGGQGLSGYTF. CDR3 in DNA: TGTGCCAGCAGACCTGGGGGACAGGGTCTGTCTGGCTACACCTTC.

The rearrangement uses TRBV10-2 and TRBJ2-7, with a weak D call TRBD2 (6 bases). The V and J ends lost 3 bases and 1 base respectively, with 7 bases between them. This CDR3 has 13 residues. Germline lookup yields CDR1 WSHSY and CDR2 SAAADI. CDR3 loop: CASSDRGSYEQYF. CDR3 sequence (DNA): TGCGCCAGCAGTGACCGGGGGTCCTACGAGCAGTACTTC.

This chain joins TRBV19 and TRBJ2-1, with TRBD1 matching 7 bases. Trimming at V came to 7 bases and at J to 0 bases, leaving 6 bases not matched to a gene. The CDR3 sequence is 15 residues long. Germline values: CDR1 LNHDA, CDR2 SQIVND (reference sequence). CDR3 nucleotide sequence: TGTGCCAGTACCCTATCAGGGGGCTCCTACAATGAGCAGTTCTTC. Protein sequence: CASTLSGGSYNEQFF.

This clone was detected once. CDR3 sequence: CASSLTFFQGHTGELFF. DNA of the CDR3: TGTGCCAGCAGCTTAACTTTTTTTCAGGGGCACACCGGGGAGCTGTTTTTT. The chain combines TRBV11-3 with TRBJ2-2; possibly TRBD1 for D (6 bases). Trimming took 2 bases from V and 3 from J, leaving 16 bases between them. Germline lookup yields CDR1 SGHNT and CDR2 YENEEA. This CDR3 has 17 residues.

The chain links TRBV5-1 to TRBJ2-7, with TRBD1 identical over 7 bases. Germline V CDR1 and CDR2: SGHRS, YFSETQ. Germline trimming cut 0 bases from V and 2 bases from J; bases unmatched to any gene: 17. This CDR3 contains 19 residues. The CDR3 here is CASSLARGTYEILPYEQYF. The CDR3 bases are TGCGCCAGCAGCTTGGCCAGGGGGACCTACGAGATTCTTCCCTACGAGCAGTACTTC.

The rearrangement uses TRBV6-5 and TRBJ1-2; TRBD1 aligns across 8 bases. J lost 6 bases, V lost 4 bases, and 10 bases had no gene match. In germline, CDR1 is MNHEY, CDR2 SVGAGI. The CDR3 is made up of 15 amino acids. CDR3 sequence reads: CASSLSRGQRNGYTF. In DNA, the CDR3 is TGTGCCAGCAGTTTAAGCAGGGGGCAGCGTAATGGCTACACCTTC.

CDR3 residues: CATSTRSTSTDTQYF. The CDR3 bases are TGTGCCACCAGCACCAGATCGACTAGCACAGATACGCAGTATTTT. The chain uses TRBV15 and TRBJ2-3; unclear D gene. Trimming removed 4 bases from V and 0 bases from J, with 11 bases in between. Germline V lookup: CDR1 LNHNV, CDR2 YYDKDF (reference sequence). The CDR3 is 15 residues long.

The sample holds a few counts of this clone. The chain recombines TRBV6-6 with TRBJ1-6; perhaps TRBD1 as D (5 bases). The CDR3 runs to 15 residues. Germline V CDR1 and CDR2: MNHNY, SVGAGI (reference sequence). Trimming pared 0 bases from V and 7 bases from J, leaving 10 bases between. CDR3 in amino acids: CASSYSGGGNSPLHF. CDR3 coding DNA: TGTGCCAGCAGTTACTCCGGGGGAGGAAATTCACCCCTCCACTTT.

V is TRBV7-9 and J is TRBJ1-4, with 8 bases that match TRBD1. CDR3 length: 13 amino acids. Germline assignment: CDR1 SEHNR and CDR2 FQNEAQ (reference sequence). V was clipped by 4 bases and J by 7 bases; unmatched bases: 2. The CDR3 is CASSSGQGEKLFF. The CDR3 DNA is TGTGCCAGCAGCTCAGGACAGGGTGAAAAACTGTTTTTT. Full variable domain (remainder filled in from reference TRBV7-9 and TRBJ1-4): DTGVSQNPRHKITKRGQNVTFRCDPISEHNRLYWYRQTLGQGPEFLTYFQNEAQLEKSRLLSDRFSAERPKGSFSTLEIQRTEQGDSAMYLCASSSGQGEKLFFGSGTQLSVL.